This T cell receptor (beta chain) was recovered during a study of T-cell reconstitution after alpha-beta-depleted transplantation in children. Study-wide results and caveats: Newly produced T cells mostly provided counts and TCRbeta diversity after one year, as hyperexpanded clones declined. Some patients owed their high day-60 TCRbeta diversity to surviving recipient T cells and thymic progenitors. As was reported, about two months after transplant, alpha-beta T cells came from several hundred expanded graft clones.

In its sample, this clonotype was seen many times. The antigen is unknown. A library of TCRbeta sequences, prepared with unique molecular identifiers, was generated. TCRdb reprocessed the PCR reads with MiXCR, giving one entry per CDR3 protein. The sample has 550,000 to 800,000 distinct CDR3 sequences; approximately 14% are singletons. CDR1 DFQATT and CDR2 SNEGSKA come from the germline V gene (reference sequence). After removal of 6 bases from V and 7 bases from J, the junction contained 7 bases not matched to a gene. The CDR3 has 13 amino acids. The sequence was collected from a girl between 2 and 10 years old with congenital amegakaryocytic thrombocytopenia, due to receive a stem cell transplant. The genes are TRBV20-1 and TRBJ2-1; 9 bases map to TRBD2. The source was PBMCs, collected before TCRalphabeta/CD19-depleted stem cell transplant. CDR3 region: CSALAGTTNEQFF. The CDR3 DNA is TGCAGTGCCCTAGCGGGGACTACTAATGAGCAGTTCTTC.